A selection of T cell receptor beta chains follows, all from one sample in a study of blood T cell repertoires in COVID-19. Method: immunoSEQ multiplex PCR; TCRdb's copy keeps in-frame clones and lacks some. The sample shows tens of thousands of clones, approximately 79% of them seen only once. Sequencing used peripheral blood. These TCRs come from a woman of 80 years or more with active or convalescent COVID-19. CDR3s include the opening cysteine and the closing phenylalanine or tryptophan. Fields, in order: J gene, D gene, clone size, CDR3 length, V gene, CDR3 DNA, CDR3 protein. A D gene is named only where the DNA matches it firmly. Expanded clones get a size class; other rows say once, few or many, or leave the size out.

j_call: TRBJ1-1; d_call: -; clone_size: -; cdr3_length: 13; v_call: TRBV2; cdr3_nt: TGTGCCAGTGCAGGGGTCGTGAACACTGAAGCTTTCTTT; cdr3_aa: CASAGVVNTEAFF
j_call: TRBJ2-3; d_call: -; clone_size: -; cdr3_length: 15; v_call: TRBV4-2; cdr3_nt: TGTGCCAGCAGCCAAGATCGAAGCGCCACAGATACGCAGTATTTT; cdr3_aa: CASSQDRSATDTQYF
j_call: TRBJ2-7; d_call: -; clone_size: few; cdr3_length: 15; v_call: TRBV3-1/TRBV3-2; cdr3_nt: TGTGCCAGCAGCCGGTCGTCGGGAGAAGCCTACGAGCAGTACTTC; cdr3_aa: CASSRSSGEAYEQYF
j_call: TRBJ1-6; d_call: -; clone_size: -; cdr3_length: 15; v_call: TRBV19; cdr3_nt: TGTGCCAGTAGCAACTTCGGGATCTATAATTCACCCCTCCACTTT; cdr3_aa: CASSNFGIYNSPLHF
j_call: TRBJ2-2; d_call: TRBD1; clone_size: -; cdr3_length: 16; v_call: TRBV4-2; cdr3_nt: TGTGCCAGCAGCCAAGCGGACAGGGTAGTCACCGGGGAGCTGTTTTTT; cdr3_aa: CASSQADRVVTGELFF
j_call: TRBJ1-5; d_call: TRBD1; clone_size: -; cdr3_length: 14; v_call: TRBV19; cdr3_nt: TGTGCCAGCGGGACAGCAAATAGCAATCAGCCCCAGCATTTT; cdr3_aa: CASGTANSNQPQHF
j_call: TRBJ1-3; d_call: -; clone_size: -; cdr3_length: 14; v_call: TRBV25-1; cdr3_nt: TGTGCCAGCAGTGTGACAGGCTCTGGAAACACCATATATTTT; cdr3_aa: CASSVTGSGNTIYF
j_call: TRBJ2-3; d_call: -; clone_size: -; cdr3_length: 13; v_call: TRBV29-1; cdr3_nt: TGCAGCGTTGAAGCGGGGGAAACAGATACGCAGTATTTT; cdr3_aa: CSVEAGETDTQYF
j_call: TRBJ1-2; d_call: -; clone_size: -; cdr3_length: 12; v_call: TRBV30; cdr3_nt: TGTGCCTGGCAGGGCTCTAACTATGGCTACACCTTC; cdr3_aa: CAWQGSNYGYTF
j_call: TRBJ2-2; d_call: TRBD1; clone_size: -; cdr3_length: 15; v_call: TRBV5-1; cdr3_nt: TGCGCCAGCAGCTGGACAGGATCGAACACCGGGGAGCTGTTTTTT; cdr3_aa: CASSWTGSNTGELFF
j_call: TRBJ2-3; d_call: -; clone_size: -; cdr3_length: 15; v_call: TRBV7-9; cdr3_nt: TGTGCCAGCAGCCAGGACCTAGGGGGCACAGATACGCAGTATTTT; cdr3_aa: CASSQDLGGTDTQYF
j_call: TRBJ2-7; d_call: TRBD2; clone_size: -; cdr3_length: 15; v_call: TRBV10-2; cdr3_nt: TGCGCCAGCAGGGTTGGGACTAGCGGCCTCTACGAGCAGTACTTC; cdr3_aa: CASRVGTSGLYEQYF
j_call: TRBJ2-7; d_call: -; clone_size: once; cdr3_length: 15; v_call: TRBV5-1; cdr3_nt: TGCGCCAGCAGCTTGGGGACAGTCTACTCCTACGAGCAGTACTTC; cdr3_aa: CASSLGTVYSYEQYF
j_call: TRBJ2-7; d_call: TRBD2; clone_size: -; cdr3_length: 14; v_call: TRBV20-1; cdr3_nt: TGCAGTGCTAGTCGGGTAGCGGGAGTAGAAGAGCAGTACTTC; cdr3_aa: CSASRVAGVEEQYF
j_call: TRBJ2-7; d_call: -; clone_size: -; cdr3_length: 15; v_call: TRBV6-1; cdr3_nt: TGTGCCAGCAGTGATATAGGGGGTGCCTCCTACGAGCAGTACTTC; cdr3_aa: CASSDIGGASYEQYF
j_call: TRBJ2-6; d_call: -; clone_size: -; cdr3_length: 13; v_call: TRBV5-1; cdr3_nt: TGCGCCAGCGGCCCCTCTGGGGCCAACGTCCTGACTTTC; cdr3_aa: CASGPSGANVLTF
j_call: TRBJ1-2; d_call: TRBD1; clone_size: -; cdr3_length: 18; v_call: TRBV4-1; cdr3_nt: TGCGCCAGCAGCCAACCAACGGCGGACAGGGGGCTATCTTTCAGCTACACCTTC; cdr3_aa: CASSQPTADRGLSFSYTF
j_call: TRBJ1-2; d_call: -; clone_size: -; cdr3_length: 15; v_call: TRBV3-1/TRBV3-2; cdr3_nt: TGTGCCAGCAGCCAAGGCATAAAGGGAGGTTACGGCTACACCTTC; cdr3_aa: CASSQGIKGGYGYTF
j_call: TRBJ1-1; d_call: TRBD1; clone_size: -; cdr3_length: 15; v_call: TRBV5-8; cdr3_nt: TGTGCCAGCAGCTTGGACGGGACAGCATTAACTGAAGCTTTCTTT; cdr3_aa: CASSLDGTALTEAFF
j_call: TRBJ2-7; d_call: TRBD1; clone_size: -; cdr3_length: 16; v_call: TRBV13; cdr3_nt: TGTGCCAGCAGCCGCACACCCGACAGGGGTGTCTACGAGCAGTACTTC; cdr3_aa: CASSRTPDRGVYEQYF
j_call: TRBJ2-5; d_call: -; clone_size: few; cdr3_length: 14; v_call: TRBV2; cdr3_nt: TGTGCCAGCAGGGAGTCAGGGGTGGGAGAGACCCAGTACTTC; cdr3_aa: CASRESGVGETQYF
j_call: TRBJ2-2; d_call: TRBD2; clone_size: -; cdr3_length: 14; v_call: TRBV2; cdr3_nt: TGTGCCAGCGGGAGCGGGGGGGGCACCGGGGAGCTGTTTTTT; cdr3_aa: CASGSGGGTGELFF
j_call: TRBJ2-7; d_call: -; clone_size: few; cdr3_length: 14; v_call: TRBV7-3; cdr3_nt: TGTGCCAGCAGCGCGCCGGGACAAGCCTACGAGCAGTACTTC; cdr3_aa: CASSAPGQAYEQYF
j_call: TRBJ1-4; d_call: -; clone_size: -; cdr3_length: 16; v_call: TRBV5-1; cdr3_nt: TGCGCCAGCAGCTTGGATAATGGGCCGCCTGAAGAAAAACTGTTTTTT; cdr3_aa: CASSLDNGPPEEKLFF
j_call: TRBJ1-3; d_call: -; clone_size: -; cdr3_length: 14; v_call: TRBV4-2; cdr3_nt: TGTGCCAGCAGCCAAGGACAGAACGGAAACACCATATATTTT; cdr3_aa: CASSQGQNGNTIYF
j_call: TRBJ1-6; d_call: -; clone_size: few; cdr3_length: 18; v_call: TRBV4-2; cdr3_nt: TGTGCCAGCAGCCAAGATAGGATCCGGGTAGGTTCAAATTCACCCCTCCACTTT; cdr3_aa: CASSQDRIRVGSNSPLHF
j_call: TRBJ1-1; d_call: -; clone_size: -; cdr3_length: 13; v_call: TRBV12-3/TRBV12-4; cdr3_nt: TGTGCCAGCAGTTTATCGGGCGGGGAGAAAGCTTTCTTT; cdr3_aa: CASSLSGGEKAFF
j_call: TRBJ2-1; d_call: -; clone_size: -; cdr3_length: 14; v_call: TRBV9; cdr3_nt: TGTGCCAGCAGCGTAGAAGTAGGAGGCAATGAGCAGTTCTTC; cdr3_aa: CASSVEVGGNEQFF
j_call: TRBJ2-7; d_call: TRBD1; clone_size: -; cdr3_length: 13; v_call: TRBV9; cdr3_nt: TGTGCCAGCAGCGTAGGGACAGGGCACGAGCAGTACTTC; cdr3_aa: CASSVGTGHEQYF
j_call: TRBJ2-1; d_call: TRBD2; clone_size: -; cdr3_length: 13; v_call: TRBV4-2; cdr3_nt: TGTGCCAGCAGCCCGGGCCCGGGAGGGGTTTGGTTCTTC; cdr3_aa: CASSPGPGGVWFF
j_call: TRBJ1-6; d_call: -; clone_size: -; cdr3_length: 16; v_call: TRBV4-1; cdr3_nt: TGCGCCAGCAGCCAAGAGGGCGGGGGCTTAAATTCACCCCTCCACTTT; cdr3_aa: CASSQEGGGLNSPLHF